These 3 T cell receptor beta chains originate from one sample sequenced in a study of blood T cell repertoires in COVID-19 (dated by TCRdb to about 2020). Library method: the immunoSEQ multiplex PCR assay. TCRdb limited this immuneACCESS table to in-frame rearrangements with V and J called. A share of clones is missing; checked studies link under half to unresolved V genes, and the rest is unexplained. For this sample the table gives just over 150,000 clones, of which 85% to 95% were detected only once. 3.5% to 5% of the sample comes from the top ten. Sequencing was carried out using peripheral blood. These receptor sequences come from a woman aged 50 to 60 with acute or convalescent COVID-19.

The chain uses TRBV19 and TRBJ1-5, with D tentatively TRBD1 (5 bases). Germline V CDR1 and CDR2: LNHDA, SQIVND (reference sequence). Trimming took 1 base from V and 2 from J, leaving 12 bases between them. The CDR3 has 16 residues. The CDR3 coding sequence is TGTGCCAGTAGTATAGCATGGACGGGGGGCAATCAGCCCCAGCATTTT. Protein sequence: CASSIAWTGGNQPQHF.

This chain uses TRBV10-3 with TRBJ1-5; weak D call: TRBD1 (5 bases). CDR3 length: 13 amino acids. The ends were cut back, 4 bases at V and 5 bases at J, with 9 bases in the middle. Germline CDR1 is ENHRY and CDR2 is SYGVKD. The chain's CDR3 is CAISVQGDQPQHF. As DNA, the CDR3 is TGTGCCATCAGTGTCCAGGGCGATCAGCCCCAGCATTTT.

This chain connects TRBV30 to TRBJ1-2, with D possibly TRBD1 on 6 matching bases. Per germline, CDR1 GTSNPN and CDR2 SVGIG (reference sequence). This CDR3 comprises 12 residues. Trimming cost V 5 bases and J 8 bases, with 15 bases left between them. The CDR3 protein is CAWENRVGGYTF. The CDR3 DNA reads TGTGCCTGGGAAAACAGGGTTGGGGGCTACACCTTC.